The 10 T cell receptor beta chains given below trace back to one sample, sequenced in a study of blood T cell repertoires in COVID-19. Generated by immunoSEQ multiplex PCR, the TCRdb table keeps only in-frame clones and is missing some. The table shows 250,000 to 350,000 clones, with 80% to 90% occurring only once. Material for sequencing was PBMCs or T cells enriched from blood (not recorded which). These receptor sequences come from a woman younger than 45 who had recovered from COVID-19.

J is TRBJ2-3 and V is TRBV19, with D possibly being TRBD1 (6 bases). The V end lost 4 bases, the J end lost 6 bases, and 20 bases lay between the germline ends. The CDR3 extends over 16 amino acids. Germline values: CDR1 LNHDA, CDR2 SQIVND (reference sequence). This CDR3 is CASSTRTVRVGDTQYF. The CDR3 coding sequence is TGTGCCAGTAGTACAAGGACAGTCAGGGTAGGCGATACGCAGTATTTT.

The V and J genes are TRBV7-7 and TRBJ2-2; D is uncertain. CDR3 size: 19 residues. V was trimmed by 1 base and J by 4 bases, leaving 22 bases between them. The germline V gene encodes CDR1 SSHAT and CDR2 FNYEAQ (reference sequence). CDR3 protein: CASSLVELGTRSITGELFF. The CDR3 coding sequence is TGTGCCAGCAGCTTAGTGGAGTTGGGTACCCGAAGTATCACCGGGGAGCTGTTTTTT.

The chain employs TRBV5-1 and TRBJ2-1; 9 bases align to TRBD2. CDR1 SGHRS and CDR2 YFSETQ come from the germline V gene. Trimming removed 2 bases from V and 1 base from J; junction bases left unmatched: 1. This CDR3 is 15 amino acids long. In DNA form, the CDR3 reads TGCGCCAGCAGCTTAAGCGGGAGGTCCTACAATGAGCAGTTCTTC. It is translated as CASSLSGRSYNEQFF.

The chain recombines TRBV5-1 with TRBJ2-2; no clear D. The germline V and J ends were trimmed by 4 bases and 2 bases, with 3 bases remaining between them. From germline, CDR1 is SGHRS and CDR2 YFSETQ. The CDR3 is 12 amino acids. The CDR3, as DNA: TGCGCCAGCAGCCTTAACACCGGGGAGCTGTTTTTT. It encodes CASSLNTGELFF.

The chain employs TRBV19 and TRBJ1-4, with D perhaps TRBD1 (6 bases). V was pared by 11 bases and J by 4 bases, with 8 bases between. Germline CDR1 reads LNHDA; CDR2 reads SQIVND (reference sequence). The CDR3 loop spans 11 amino acids. The CDR3, as DNA: TGTGCCGGACAGCTTAATGAAAAACTGTTTTTT. It encodes CAGQLNEKLFF.

On this clone itself: Other DNA sequences in this specimen translate into the identical CDR3. The gene calls are TRBV6-1 and TRBJ1-2; D gene unclear. Germline CDR1 is MNHNS and CDR2 is SASEGT. This CDR3 has 14 residues. Deletions cut 2 bases from V and 0 bases from J, with 7 bases between. CDR3 nucleotide sequence: TGTGCCAGCAGTGAATCAGACTCTAACTATGGCTACACCTTC. It yields the protein CASSESDSNYGYTF.

The chain links TRBV21-1 to TRBJ2-2; the DNA was not compared with TRBD2, the D call given in the table. TRBV21-1 has pseudogene status. The CDR3 runs to 22 residues. In DNA form, the CDR3 reads TGTGCCAGCAGCAAATCCCCAATCCTCCGACTAGCGGGAGAGGGCCGAACCGGGGAGCTGTTTTTT. This gives the protein CASSKSPILRLAGEGRTGELFF.

The chain employs TRBV25-1 and TRBJ2-6; D gene uncertain. The CDR3 spans 17 residues. V was clipped by 3 bases and J by 0 bases, with 12 bases between them. Germline-derived CDR1 and CDR2 are MGHDK and SYGVNS. The CDR3 DNA reads as TGTGCCAGCAGTGATTCCGGGTTGCACTCTGGGGCCAACGTCCTGACTTTC. This sequence encodes CASSDSGLHSGANVLTF.

This clone was observed a handful of times. This sequence joins TRBV4-1 and TRBJ1-1; TRBD1 matches at 7 bases. The germline gives CDR1 MGHRA, CDR2 YSYEKL. Trimming removed 3 bases from V and 8 bases from J; junction bases left unmatched: 3. The CDR3 sequence is 12 residues long. As DNA, the CDR3 is TGCGCCAGCAGCCATATGACAGGGGAAGCTTTCTTT. Translated: CASSHMTGEAFF.

J is TRBJ2-5 and V is TRBV7-2; 7 bases fit TRBD2. Germline CDR1 is SGHTA and CDR2 is FQGNSA. The CDR3 has 15 residues. V trimming: 4 bases; J trimming: 1 base; junction bases outside the gene matches: 6. The CDR3 DNA reads as TGTGCCAGCAGCTCACAAGCGGGGATCCAAGAGACCCAGTACTTC. Amino acid sequence: CASSSQAGIQETQYF.